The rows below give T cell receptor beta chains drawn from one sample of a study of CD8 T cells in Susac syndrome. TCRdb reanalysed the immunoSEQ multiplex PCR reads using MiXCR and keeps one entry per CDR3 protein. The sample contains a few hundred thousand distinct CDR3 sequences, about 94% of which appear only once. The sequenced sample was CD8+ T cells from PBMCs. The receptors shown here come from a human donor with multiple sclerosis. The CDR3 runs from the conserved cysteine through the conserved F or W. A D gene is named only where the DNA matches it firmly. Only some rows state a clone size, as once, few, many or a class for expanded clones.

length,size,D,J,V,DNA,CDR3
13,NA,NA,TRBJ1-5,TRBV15,TGTGCCACCAGCAGGGACCAACCGTCGCCCCAGCATTTT,CATSRDQPSPQHF
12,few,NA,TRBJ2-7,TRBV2,TGTGCCAGCAGTGACAGCTCCTACGAGCAGTACTTC,CASSDSSYEQYF
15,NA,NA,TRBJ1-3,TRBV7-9,TGTGCCAGCAGCTTTCCGGGCGGCGTGGATAACACCATATATTTT,CASSFPGGVDNTIYF
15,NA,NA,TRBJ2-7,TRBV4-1,TGCGCCAGCAGCCCACAGGATATTGGCTCCTACGAGCAGTACTTC,CASSPQDIGSYEQYF
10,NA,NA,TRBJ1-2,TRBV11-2,TGTGCCAGCAGCCCGGGGGGGGCAGCCTTC,CASSPGGAAF
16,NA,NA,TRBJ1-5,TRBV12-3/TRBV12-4,TGTGCCAGCAGTGTCTCCGGGACGAAATCTAATCAGCCCCAGCATTTT,CASSVSGTKSNQPQHF
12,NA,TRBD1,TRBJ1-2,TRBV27,TGTGCCAGCGGGACAGCTTGGTATGGCTACACCTTC,CASGTAWYGYTF
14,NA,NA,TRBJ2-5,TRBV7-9,TGTGCCAGCAGCTCCTCCGGGTACCAAGAGACCCAGTACTTC,CASSSSGYQETQYF
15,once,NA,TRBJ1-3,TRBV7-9,TGTGCCAACAGCTTAGGGGCGGGGACTGGAAACACCATATATTTT,CANSLGAGTGNTIYF
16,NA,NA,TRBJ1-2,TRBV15,TGTGCCACCAGCCCCCTCCGGGACTCCAATCACCCTGGCTACACCTTC,CATSPLRDSNHPGYTF
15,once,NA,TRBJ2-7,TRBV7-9,TGTGCCAGCAGCTTAAGTGGGACGTTAACCTACGAGCAGTACTTC,CASSLSGTLTYEQYF
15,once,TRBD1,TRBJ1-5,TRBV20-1,TGCAGTGCTAGAGAAATAGGCAGGGGGGATCAGCCCCAGCATTTT,CSAREIGRGDQPQHF
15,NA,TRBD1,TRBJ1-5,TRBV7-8,TGTGCCAGCAGCTCCGACAGGGGACAGGCGCAGCCCCAGCATTTT,CASSSDRGQAQPQHF
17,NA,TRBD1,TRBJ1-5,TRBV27,TGTGCCAGCAGTTACCGGGACAGGGGGCTGAGCAATCAGCCCCAGCATTTT,CASSYRDRGLSNQPQHF
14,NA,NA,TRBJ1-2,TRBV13,TGTGCCAGCAGCCCAGGCCCGCGGGACTATGGCTACACCTTC,CASSPGPRDYGYTF
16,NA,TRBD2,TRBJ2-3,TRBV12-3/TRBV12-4,TGTGCCAGCCCTAAATGGGCGGGGGAGAGCACAGATACGCAGTATTTT,CASPKWAGESTDTQYF
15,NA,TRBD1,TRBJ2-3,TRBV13,TGTGCCAGCAGCTTAGGTGGGGACAGCGCAGATACGCAGTATTTT,CASSLGGDSADTQYF
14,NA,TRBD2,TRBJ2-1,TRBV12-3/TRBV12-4,TGTGCCAGCAGTTTGAGGCTAGCGGGCAATGAGCAGTTCTTC,CASSLRLAGNEQFF
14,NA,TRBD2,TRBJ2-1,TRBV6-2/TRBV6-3,TGTGCCAGCTACCGGGCGGGGGGCAGGGATGAGCAGTTCTTC,CASYRAGGRDEQFF
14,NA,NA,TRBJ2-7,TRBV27,TGTGCCAGCAGTTTCGGAGGGAGGTCGTCCGAGCAGTACTTC,CASSFGGRSSEQYF
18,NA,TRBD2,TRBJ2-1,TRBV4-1,TGCGCCAGCAGCCAAGAGGGGACGGGGAGGGCGTCGTACAATGAGCAGTTCTTC,CASSQEGTGRASYNEQFF
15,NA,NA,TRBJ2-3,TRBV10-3,TGTGCCATCAGACCAAAGCGGTTCTACACAGATACGCAGTATTTT,CAIRPKRFYTDTQYF
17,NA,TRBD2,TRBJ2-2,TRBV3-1,TGTGCCAGCAGCCAAGAAGGGGGACTAGCGGACACCGGGGAGCTGTTTTTT,CASSQEGGLADTGELFF
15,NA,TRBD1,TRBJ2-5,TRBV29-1,TGCAGCGTTGCTGGGGGGACAGGGGTGGATCAGACCCAGTACTTC,CSVAGGTGVDQTQYF
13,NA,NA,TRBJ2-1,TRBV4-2,TGTGCCAGCAGCCAAGGAGACCGGGGCTACCGGTTCTTC,CASSQGDRGYRFF
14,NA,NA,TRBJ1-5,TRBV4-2,TGTGCCAGCAGCCAAGAGATCTTAACTCAGCCCCAGCATTTT,CASSQEILTQPQHF
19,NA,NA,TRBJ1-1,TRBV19,TGTGCCAGTAGTATCAGGTTGGCGGGGAACCCCCCGGACGGCACTGAAGCTTTCTTT,CASSIRLAGNPPDGTEAFF
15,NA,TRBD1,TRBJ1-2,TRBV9,TGTGCCAGCAGCCTGGGGACAGCTACTAACTATGGCTACACCTTC,CASSLGTATNYGYTF
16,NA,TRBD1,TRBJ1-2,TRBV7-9,TGTGCCAGCAGCCTTAGTATTCAGGGGGGCACTTATGGCTACACCTTC,CASSLSIQGGTYGYTF
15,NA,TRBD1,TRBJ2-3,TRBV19,TGTGCCAGCACCTCGGGACAGGGCTGGACAGATACGCAGTATTTT,CASTSGQGWTDTQYF
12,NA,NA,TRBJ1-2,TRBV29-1,TGCAGCGTTGTGCAGGGCCCCTATGGCTACACCTTC,CSVVQGPYGYTF
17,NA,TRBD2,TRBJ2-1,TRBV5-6,TGTGCCAGCAGCTTGGTCTTCAGCGGGACCTTGGGGGGTGAGCAGTTCTTC,CASSLVFSGTLGGEQFF
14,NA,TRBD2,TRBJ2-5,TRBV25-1,TGTGCCAGCAGCACAGCGGGGAGTCAAGAGACCCAGTACTTC,CASSTAGSQETQYF
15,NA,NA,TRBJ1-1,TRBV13,TGTGCCAGCAGCTCAAGGGGGTGGATGAACACTGAAGCTTTCTTT,CASSSRGWMNTEAFF
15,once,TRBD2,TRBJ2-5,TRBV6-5,TGTGCCAGCAGTCCTAGCGGGATTGGCCAAGAGACCCAGTACTTC,CASSPSGIGQETQYF
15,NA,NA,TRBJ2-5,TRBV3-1,TGTGCCAGCAGCTTTACCTGGGTGGGGCAAGAGACCCAGTACTTC,CASSFTWVGQETQYF
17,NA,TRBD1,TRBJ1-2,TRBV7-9,TGTGCCAGCAGCTTTGTGACAGGGGGCTCGGGGAACTATGGCTACACCTTC,CASSFVTGGSGNYGYTF
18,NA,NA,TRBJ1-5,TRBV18,TGTGCCAGCTCACCATCGGAAACCTCAGGGGTCCGAGATCAGCCCCAGCATTTT,CASSPSETSGVRDQPQHF
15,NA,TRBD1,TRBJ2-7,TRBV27,TGTGCCAGCAGTTCCCGGGACAGGGGAGGCTACGAGCAGTACTTC,CASSSRDRGGYEQYF
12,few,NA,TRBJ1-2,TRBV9,TGTGCCAGCAGCGCCCCAGGGTATGGCTACACCTTC,CASSAPGYGYTF
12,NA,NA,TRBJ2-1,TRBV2,TGTGCCACCCGGACTATCCACAATGAGCAGTTCTTC,CATRTIHNEQFF
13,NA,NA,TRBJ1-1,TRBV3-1,TGTGCCAGCAGCCACCCCCCCCGGGACGAAGCTTTCTTT,CASSHPPRDEAFF
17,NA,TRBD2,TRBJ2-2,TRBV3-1,TGTGCCAGCAGCCCCGAAGGGGAGCGGGGAAACACCGGGGAGCTGTTTTTT,CASSPEGERGNTGELFF
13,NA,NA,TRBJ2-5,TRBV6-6,TGTGCCAGCAGTGTCGACAACCAAGAGACCCAGTACTTC,CASSVDNQETQYF
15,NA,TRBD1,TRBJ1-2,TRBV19,TGTGCCAGTAGTCCACCCGACAGGGTGTTCTATGGCTACACCTTC,CASSPPDRVFYGYTF
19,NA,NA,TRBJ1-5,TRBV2,TGTGCCAGCAGTGACTGGGGTGACCGGGGAGGGACAAGCAATCAGCCCCAGCATTTT,CASSDWGDRGGTSNQPQHF
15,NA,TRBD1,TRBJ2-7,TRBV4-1,TGCGCCAGCAGCCAAAGGGGGACAGGGTTTGACGAGCAGTACTTC,CASSQRGTGFDEQYF
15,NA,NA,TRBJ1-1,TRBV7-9,TGTGCCAGCAGCTTAGTCGACAGCCTTGGGGGGGAAGCTTTCTTT,CASSLVDSLGGEAFF
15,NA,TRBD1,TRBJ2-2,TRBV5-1,TGCGCCAGCAGCCCGGGACAGGGGTACACCGGGGAGCTGTTTTTT,CASSPGQGYTGELFF
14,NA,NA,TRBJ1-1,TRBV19,TGTGCCAGTAGTATCACAGGGATGAACACTGAAGCTTTCTTT,CASSITGMNTEAFF
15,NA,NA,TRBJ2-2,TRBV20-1,TGCAGTGCTAGAGGGGCAGCCCGAGAAACCGGGGAGCTGTTTTTT,CSARGAARETGELFF
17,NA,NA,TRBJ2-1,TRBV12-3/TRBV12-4,TGTGCCAGCAGTTTAGCGCTTGGGAGCTACTCCTACAATGAGCAGTTCTTC,CASSLALGSYSYNEQFF
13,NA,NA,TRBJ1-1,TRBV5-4,TGTGCCAGCACCCCTGGAGGGGACACTGAAGTTTTCTTT,CASTPGGDTEVFF
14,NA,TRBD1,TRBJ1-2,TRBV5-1,TGCGCCAGCAGCCCCATGCAGGGGGGCTATGGCTACACCTTC,CASSPMQGGYGYTF
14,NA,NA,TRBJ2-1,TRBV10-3,TGTGCCATCAGTGAGGAACAGGGTCTGGATGAGCAGTTCTTC,CAISEEQGLDEQFF
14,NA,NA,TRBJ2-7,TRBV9,TGTGCCAGCAGTCCCTCGGCTGGAGACTACGAGCAGTACTTC,CASSPSAGDYEQYF
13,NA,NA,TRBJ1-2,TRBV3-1,TGTGCCAGCAGCCAGGACAGCCGAAATGGCTACACCTTC,CASSQDSRNGYTF
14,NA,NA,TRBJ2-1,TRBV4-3,TGCGCCAGCAGCCAAGTGGTAGCGGTAAATGAGCAGTTCTTC,CASSQVVAVNEQFF
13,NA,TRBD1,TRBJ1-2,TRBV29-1,TGCAGCGTTGGGACAGGGAGCACCTATGGCTACACCTTC,CSVGTGSTYGYTF